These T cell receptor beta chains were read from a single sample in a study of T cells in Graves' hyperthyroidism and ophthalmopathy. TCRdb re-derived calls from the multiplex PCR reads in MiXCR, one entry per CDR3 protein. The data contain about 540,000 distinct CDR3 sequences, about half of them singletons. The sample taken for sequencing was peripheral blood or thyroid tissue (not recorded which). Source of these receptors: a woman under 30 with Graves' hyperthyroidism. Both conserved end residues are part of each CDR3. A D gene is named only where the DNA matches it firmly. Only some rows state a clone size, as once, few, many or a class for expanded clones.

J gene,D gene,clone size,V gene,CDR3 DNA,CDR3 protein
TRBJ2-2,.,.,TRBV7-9,TGTGCCAGCAGCTTCAAAGGGGGCACCGGGGAGCTGTTTTTT,CASSFKGGTGELFF
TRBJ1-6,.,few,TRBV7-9,TGTGCCAGCAGCCGGGCCCGGACCTATAATTCACCCCTCCACTTT,CASSRARTYNSPLHF
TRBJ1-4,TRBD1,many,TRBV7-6,TGTGCCAGCAGCTTAAGGACAGGGGGCTCGGAAAAACTGTTTTTT,CASSLRTGGSEKLFF
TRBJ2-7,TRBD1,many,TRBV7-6,TGTGCCAGCAGCCAGCGGGACAGGGCCCACGAGCAGTACTTC,CASSQRDRAHEQYF
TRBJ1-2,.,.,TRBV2,TGTGCCAGCAGTTTATCTTCAGGAACTAATGGCTACACCTTC,CASSLSSGTNGYTF
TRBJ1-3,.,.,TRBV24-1,TGTGCCACCAGTGATCTCCGGATCTCTGGAAACACCATATATTTT,CATSDLRISGNTIYF
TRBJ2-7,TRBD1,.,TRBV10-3,TGTGCCAGCAGTAACACGGACAGGCTCTACTACGAGCAGTACTTC,CASSNTDRLYYEQYF
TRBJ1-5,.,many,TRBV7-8,TGTGCCAGCAGCTTGAGGTGGGGCCGTCAGCCCCAGCATTTT,CASSLRWGRQPQHF
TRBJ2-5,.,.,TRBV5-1,TGCGCCAGCAGCTTGGTGGGACGGAGCAGTTTAATCTTC,CASSLVGRSSLIF
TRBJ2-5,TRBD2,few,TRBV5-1,TGTGCCAGCAGCCTCGGACTAGCGGGGGCCCAGGAGACCCAGTACTTC,CASSLGLAGAQETQYF
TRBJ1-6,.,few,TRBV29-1,TGCAGCGTAAGGACAAGTAATAATTCACCCCTCCACTTT,CSVRTSNNSPLHF
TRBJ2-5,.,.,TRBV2,TGTGCCAGCAGTCCCAGGGGATTGGAAGAGACCCAGTACTTC,CASSPRGLEETQYF
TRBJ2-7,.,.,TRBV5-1,TGCGCCAGCAGCTTGGGTGCAGGGGATCCCTACGAGCAGTACTTC,CASSLGAGDPYEQYF
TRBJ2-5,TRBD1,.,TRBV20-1,TGCAGTGCCTCCGACAGGGCCCCCCAAGGGACCCAGTACTTC,CSASDRAPQGTQYF
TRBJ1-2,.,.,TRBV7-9,TGTGCCAGCAGCTTGACCCTTGGACGTGGCTACACCTTC,CASSLTLGRGYTF
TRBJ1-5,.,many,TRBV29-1,TGCAGCGTCGAAACGGGACAAAATCAGCCCCAGCATTTT,CSVETGQNQPQHF
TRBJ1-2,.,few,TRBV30,TGTGCCTGGAGTGTAGGTCGTTATAATGGCTACACCTTC,CAWSVGRYNGYTF
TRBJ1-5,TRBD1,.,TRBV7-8,TGTGCCAGCAGCCGTTTCAGGGGGCTGGGCAATCAGCCCCAGCATTTT,CASSRFRGLGNQPQHF
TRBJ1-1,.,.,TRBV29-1,TGCAGCGACGTAAAGAACACTGAAGCTTTCTTT,CSDVKNTEAFF
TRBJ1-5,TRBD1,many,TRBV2,TGTGCCAGCAAGGCGGACAGGGGCGGTCAGCCCCAGCATTTT,CASKADRGGQPQHF
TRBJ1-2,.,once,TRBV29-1,TGCAGCGTAGATGGCACAGGCGACCCTGGGGGCTACACCTTC,CSVDGTGDPGGYTF
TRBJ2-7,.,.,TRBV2,TGTGCCAGCATGAAAGGGGTATTTCGGGAGCAGTACTTC,CASMKGVFREQYF
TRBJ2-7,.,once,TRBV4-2,TGTGCCAGCAGCCCGGATTTAGGAGGCAGGGGCCTAAACTACGAGCAGTACTTC,CASSPDLGGRGLNYEQYF
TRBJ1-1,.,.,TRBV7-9,TGTGCCAGCATTGAGCCATTGAACACTGAAGCTTTCTTT,CASIEPLNTEAFF
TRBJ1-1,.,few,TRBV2,TGTGCCAGCATCCTAACGAGCCTGGCTTTCTTT,CASILTSLAFF
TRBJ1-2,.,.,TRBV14,TGTGCCAGCAGCCTTAGTTCTCGAGGGGGCTACACCTTC,CASSLSSRGGYTF
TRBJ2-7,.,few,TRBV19,TGTGCCAGTAGCAACCTACAGGGAAGGGAGCAGTACTTC,CASSNLQGREQYF
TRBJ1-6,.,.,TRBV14,TGTGCCAGCAGCCCAGGGGTCGGGAATAATTCACCCCTCCACTTT,CASSPGVGNNSPLHF
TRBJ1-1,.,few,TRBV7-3,TGTGCCAGCGGTCAAATTGGAGGCACTGAAGCTTTCTTT,CASGQIGGTEAFF
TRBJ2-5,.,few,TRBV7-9,TGTGCCAGCACCTACAGCCAAGAGACCCAGTACTTC,CASTYSQETQYF
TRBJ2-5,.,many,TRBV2,TGTGCCAGCTACCCGACAAGTAACCAAGAGACCCAGTACTTC,CASYPTSNQETQYF
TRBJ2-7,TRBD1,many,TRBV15,TGTGCCACCAGCATCGACAGGGGACCCTACGAGCAGTACTTC,CATSIDRGPYEQYF
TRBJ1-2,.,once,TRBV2,TGTGCCAGCGTTGACGAGGGACCAGTGGGCTACACCTTC,CASVDEGPVGYTF
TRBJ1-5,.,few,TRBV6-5,TGTGCCAGCAGTTACTATTGGGGTCAGCCCCAGCATTTT,CASSYYWGQPQHF
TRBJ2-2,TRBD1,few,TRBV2,TGTGCCAGCAACAAGGACAGGGCGTTCACCGGGGAGCTGTTTTTT,CASNKDRAFTGELFF
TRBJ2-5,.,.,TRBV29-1,TGCAGCCCCAGGTGGGGCCAGACCCAGTACTTC,CSPRWGQTQYF
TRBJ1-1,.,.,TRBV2,TGTGCCAGCAGTGAAGTTTTAAGGAACACTGAAGCTTTCTTT,CASSEVLRNTEAFF
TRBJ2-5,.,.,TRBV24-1,TGTGCCACCAGTGATTCTGGGACACAGTACCAAGAGACCCAGTACTTC,CATSDSGTQYQETQYF
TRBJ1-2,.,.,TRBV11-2,TGTGCCAGCAGCCAGTATTCTAGCGGCTACACCTTC,CASSQYSSGYTF
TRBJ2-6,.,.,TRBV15,TGTGCCACCAGCAGGGACCGAGAATTTAGCTCTGGGGCCAACGTCCTGACTTTC,CATSRDREFSSGANVLTF
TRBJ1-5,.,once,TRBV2,TGTGCCAGCACTCATCAAGATCAGCCCCAGCATTTT,CASTHQDQPQHF
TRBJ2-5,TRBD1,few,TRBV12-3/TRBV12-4,TGTGCCAGCAGTGGGGACAGGGGGTTAGGGACCCAGTACTTC,CASSGDRGLGTQYF
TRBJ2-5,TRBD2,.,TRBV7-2,TGTGCCAGCAGCTTAGGTGTTAGCGGGAGGCCCCAAGAGACCCAGTACTTC,CASSLGVSGRPQETQYF
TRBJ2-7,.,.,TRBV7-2,TGTGCCAGCAGCTGGGACCTGGAGGGCTCCTACGAGCAGTACTTC,CASSWDLEGSYEQYF
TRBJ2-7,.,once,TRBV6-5,TGTGCCAGCAGTTACCTTTTGGGAGCGGACGAGCAGTACTTC,CASSYLLGADEQYF
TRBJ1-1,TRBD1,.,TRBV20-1,TGCAGTGCCGGGACAGGGGCGGTGGGCACTGAAGCTTTCTTT,CSAGTGAVGTEAFF
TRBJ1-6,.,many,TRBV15,TGTGCCACCAGCAGAGCAGCGGTGAATTCACCCCTCCACTTT,CATSRAAVNSPLHF
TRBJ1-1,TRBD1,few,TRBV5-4,TGTGCCAGCAGCCAAGAGGGAGGGGGCCTCACTGAAGCTTTCTTT,CASSQEGGGLTEAFF
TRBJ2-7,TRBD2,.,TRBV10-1,TGCGCCAGCAGCCTTATAGGGGAGGGGCAGGACTACGAGCAGTACTTC,CASSLIGEGQDYEQYF
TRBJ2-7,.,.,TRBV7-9,TGTGCCAGCAGCAGTTCCAGGACTCCTCCTTACGAGCAGTACTTC,CASSSSRTPPYEQYF
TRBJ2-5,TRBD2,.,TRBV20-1,TGCAGTGCTAGGCTAGCGGGAACCGGGGAGACCCAGTACTTC,CSARLAGTGETQYF
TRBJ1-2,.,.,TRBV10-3,TGTGCCATCCAGGGGCAGATCTATGGCTACACCTTC,CAIQGQIYGYTF
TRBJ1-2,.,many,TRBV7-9,TGTGCCAGCAGCTTTGGTGAAAACTATGGCTACACCTTC,CASSFGENYGYTF